This TCR beta chain was recovered during a study of cytomegalovirus exposure and HLA in healthy donors. Study results and limitations: The study flagged some 180 TCR beta chains as cytomegalovirus-associated. The study assumed roughly uniform donor sequencing depth for presence/absence analyses. Indistinguishable V segments such as TRBV6-2 and TRBV6-3 were excluded.

As concerns this clone: Its antigen is currently unknown.

Trimming cost V 5 bases and J 3 bases, with 14 bases left between them. The CDR3 contains 14 residues. CDR1 and CDR2 (germline): SGHAT, FQNNGV. The PCR made use of 60 Vbeta and 13 Jbeta primers. Profiling relied on immunoSEQ multiplex PCR, and the TCRdb table lists in-frame clones only, not all of them. The table lists 90,000 to 110,000 clones, less than 80% of them singletons. The sequence derives from a young man in good health and CMV-seronegative. The sample taken for sequencing was PBMCs. V and J are TRBV11-2 and TRBJ2-7; possible D gene TRBD1, 5 bases. CDR3 region: CASSSQGFLYEQYF. The CDR3, as DNA: TGTGCCAGCAGCAGCCAGGGTTTTCTCTACGAGCAGTACTTC.